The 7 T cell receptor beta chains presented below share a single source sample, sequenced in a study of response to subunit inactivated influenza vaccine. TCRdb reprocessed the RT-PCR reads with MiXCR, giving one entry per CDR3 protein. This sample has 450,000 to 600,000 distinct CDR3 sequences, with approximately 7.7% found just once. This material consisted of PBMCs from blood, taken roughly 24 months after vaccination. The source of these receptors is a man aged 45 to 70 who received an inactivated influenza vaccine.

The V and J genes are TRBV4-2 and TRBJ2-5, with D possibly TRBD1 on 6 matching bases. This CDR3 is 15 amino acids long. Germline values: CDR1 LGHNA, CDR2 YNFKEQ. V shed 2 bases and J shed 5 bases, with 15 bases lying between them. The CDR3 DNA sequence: TGTGCCAGCAGCCAAACGACAGGAAGGGCGGAGACCCAGTACTTC. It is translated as CASSQTTGRAETQYF.

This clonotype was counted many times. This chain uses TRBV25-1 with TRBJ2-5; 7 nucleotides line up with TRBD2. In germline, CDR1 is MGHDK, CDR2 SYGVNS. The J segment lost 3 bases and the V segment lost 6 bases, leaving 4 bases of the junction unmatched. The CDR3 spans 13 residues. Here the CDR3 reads CASRASGEETQYF. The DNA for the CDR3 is TGTGCCAGCAGAGCTAGCGGTGAAGAGACCCAGTACTTC.

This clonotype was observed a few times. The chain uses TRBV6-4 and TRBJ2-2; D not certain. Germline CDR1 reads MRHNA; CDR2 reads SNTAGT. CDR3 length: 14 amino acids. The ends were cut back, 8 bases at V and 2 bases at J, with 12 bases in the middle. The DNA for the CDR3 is TGTGCCAGCCAGTGGGAAGCAAACACCGGGGAGCTGTTTTTT. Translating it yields CASQWEANTGELFF.

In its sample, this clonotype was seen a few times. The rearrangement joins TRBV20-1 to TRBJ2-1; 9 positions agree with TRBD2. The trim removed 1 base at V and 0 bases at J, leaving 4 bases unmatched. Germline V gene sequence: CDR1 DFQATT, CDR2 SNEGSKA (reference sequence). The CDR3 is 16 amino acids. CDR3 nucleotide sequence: TGCAGTGCTAGAGGTTCACTAGCGGGCTCCTACAATGAGCAGTTCTTC. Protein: CSARGSLAGSYNEQFF.

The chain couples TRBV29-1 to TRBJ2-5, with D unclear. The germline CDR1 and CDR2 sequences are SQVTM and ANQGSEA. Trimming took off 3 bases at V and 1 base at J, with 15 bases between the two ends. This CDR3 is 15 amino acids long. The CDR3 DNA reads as TGCAGCGTTGACGTGGGTTTTGGCCCCCAAGAGACCCAGTACTTC. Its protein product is CSVDVGFGPQETQYF.

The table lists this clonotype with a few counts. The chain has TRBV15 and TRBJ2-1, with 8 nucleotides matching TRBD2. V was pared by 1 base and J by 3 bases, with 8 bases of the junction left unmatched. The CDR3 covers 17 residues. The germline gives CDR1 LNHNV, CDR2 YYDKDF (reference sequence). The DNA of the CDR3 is TGTGCCACCAGCAGAGGCGGGGGGCTCGCTGGCTACAATGAGCAGTTCTTC. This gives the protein CATSRGGGLAGYNEQFF.

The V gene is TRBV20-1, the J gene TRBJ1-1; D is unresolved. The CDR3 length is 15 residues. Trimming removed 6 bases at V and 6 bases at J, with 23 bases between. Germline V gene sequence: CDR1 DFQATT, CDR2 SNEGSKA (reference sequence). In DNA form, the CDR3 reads TGCAGTGCCAAAAATGCAGGCAGAGATCTTCCTGAAGCTTTCTTT. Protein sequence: CSAKNAGRDLPEAFF.